This T cell receptor (beta chain) was observed in a study of T cell responses to AZD1222 COVID-19 vaccine. Overall study context: The analysis combined second doses at about 4 or about 12 weeks.

TCRdb keeps only in-frame clones here, not all; method: immunoSEQ multiplex PCR. The table shows 140,000 to 150,000 clones, with about 93% occurring only once. Germline CDR1 reads LNHDA; CDR2 reads SQIVND (reference sequence). This CDR3 comprises 13 residues. Trimming cost V 3 bases and J 8 bases; bases outside gene matches: 5. As concerns this clone: Its antigen is currently unknown.

Study-level points and caveats: Vaccine-related CD4 TCRs covered spike, predominating at 160-218 and 743-854. Variant regions that are unmutated are reportedly the target of nearly half of spike-specific TCRs.

The material sequenced was peripheral blood, taken on day 0 of AZD1222 vaccination. This chain joins TRBV19 and TRBJ1-2; 8 nucleotides agree with TRBD1. This receptor was identified in an adult in good health. This chain's CDR3 is CASSIRTGKGYTF. The CDR3 DNA follows: TGTGCCAGTAGTATTCGGACAGGGAAGGGCTACACCTTC.